These T cell receptor beta chains were read from a single sample in a study of blood T cell repertoires in COVID-19. TCRdb's table, derived via immunoSEQ multiplex PCR, lists solely in-frame clones and lacks some. The sample has just under 150,000 clones, about 90% seen once. Sequencing was done on a sample of peripheral blood. The receptors here all came from a man aged 45-65 years who had recovered from COVID-19. The CDR3 runs from the conserved cysteine through the conserved F or W. The D gene is left open where the match is weak. Expanded clones are given a class, and other clones once, few, many or no size at all.

j_gene	v_gene	abundance	d_gene	CDR3aa	CDR3nt
TRBJ1-1	TRBV5-1	.	.	CASSSRNRVEAFF	TGCGCCAGCAGCTCCCGAAACAGGGTTGAAGCTTTCTTT
TRBJ1-3	TRBV5-1	.	.	CASSLDLRNTIYF	TGCGCCAGCAGCTTGGACTTGCGAAACACCATATATTTT
TRBJ1-4	TRBV19	.	TRBD1	CASSATGTVNEKLFF	TGTGCCAGTAGTGCAACCGGGACAGTAAATGAAAAACTGTTTTTT
TRBJ1-1	TRBV12-3/TRBV12-4	.	.	CASSSTRGTEAFF	TGTGCCAGCAGTTCTACTCGAGGAACTGAAGCTTTCTTT
TRBJ1-2	TRBV12-3/TRBV12-4	.	.	CASSLMENYGYTF	TGTGCCAGCAGTTTGATGGAGAACTATGGCTACACCTTC
TRBJ2-5	TRBV29-1	once	TRBD2	CSVEDWLASGRVQETQYF	TGCAGCGTTGAAGATTGGCTAGCTAGCGGGCGGGTTCAAGAGACCCAGTACTTC
TRBJ1-4	TRBV3-1/TRBV3-2	.	TRBD1	CASSQETDRAVF	TGTGCCAGCAGCCAAGAAACGGACAGGGCGGTTTTT
TRBJ1-2	TRBV19	once	TRBD1	CASSRTGMDYGYTF	TGTGCCAGTAGCCGGACAGGGATGGACTATGGCTACACCTTC
TRBJ2-7	TRBV7-6	.	.	CASSPQPDRNSYEQYF	TGTGCCAGCAGCCCCCAACCGGACAGAAACTCCTACGAGCAGTACTTC
TRBJ1-5	TRBV27	.	.	CGGGQPQHF	TGTGGGGGGGGACAGCCCCAGCATTTT
TRBJ2-1	TRBV4-2	.	.	CASSQERGDNEQFF	TGTGCCAGCAGCCAAGAGCGGGGTGACAATGAGCAGTTCTTC
TRBJ2-1	TRBV5-6	.	.	CASNYKSSYNEQFF	TGTGCCAGCAACTATAAAAGCTCCTACAATGAGCAGTTCTTC
TRBJ2-3	TRBV30	.	.	CAWGDSGTDTQYF	TGTGCCTGGGGGGACTCGGGCACAGATACGCAGTATTTT
TRBJ2-2	TRBV25-1	.	.	CASSPPGRGSSGELFF	TGTGCCAGCAGTCCTCCGGGCAGGGGAAGTTCCGGGGAGCTGTTTTTT
TRBJ1-6	TRBV6-2/TRBV6-3	.	.	CASSRGLNNSPLHF	TGTGCCAGCAGTCGGGGACTGAATAATTCACCCCTCCACTTT
TRBJ2-3	TRBV4-3	.	TRBD2	CASSQAPLAGNTDTQYF	TGCGCCAGCAGCCAAGCCCCTCTAGCGGGGAACACAGATACGCAGTATTTT
TRBJ1-2	TRBV7-9	.	.	CASSSSTVYGYTF	TGTGCCAGCAGCTCTTCGACAGTTTATGGCTACACCTTC
TRBJ2-5	TRBV30	.	.	CAWTPGGLAGARETQYF	TGTGCCTGGACTCCTGGAGGTCTCGCGGGGGCCCGTGAGACCCAGTACTTC
TRBJ2-5	TRBV6-5	.	TRBD2	CASRSLTSGVETQYF	TGTGCCAGCAGAAGTTTGACTAGCGGGGTGGAGACCCAGTACTTC
TRBJ2-2	TRBV29-1	.	.	CSVEFQINTGELFF	TGCAGCGTTGAATTCCAGATCAACACCGGGGAGCTGTTTTTT
TRBJ1-2	TRBV27	.	.	CASSSRAGQGYTF	TGTGCCAGCAGTTCCCGAGCAGGGCAAGGCTACACCTTC
TRBJ2-3	TRBV4-2	.	TRBD2	CASSQLTGTSGTSTDTQYF	TGTGCCAGCAGCCAGTTGACCGGGACTAGCGGGACCAGCACAGATACGCAGTATTTT
TRBJ1-2	TRBV7-2	.	TRBD1	CASSLGRTGNYGYTF	TGTGCCAGCAGCTTAGGGAGGACAGGGAACTATGGCTACACCTTC
TRBJ1-2	TRBV27	few	TRBD1	CASRPGQGARGYTF	TGTGCCAGCAGGCCGGGACAGGGGGCGCGGGGCTACACCTTC